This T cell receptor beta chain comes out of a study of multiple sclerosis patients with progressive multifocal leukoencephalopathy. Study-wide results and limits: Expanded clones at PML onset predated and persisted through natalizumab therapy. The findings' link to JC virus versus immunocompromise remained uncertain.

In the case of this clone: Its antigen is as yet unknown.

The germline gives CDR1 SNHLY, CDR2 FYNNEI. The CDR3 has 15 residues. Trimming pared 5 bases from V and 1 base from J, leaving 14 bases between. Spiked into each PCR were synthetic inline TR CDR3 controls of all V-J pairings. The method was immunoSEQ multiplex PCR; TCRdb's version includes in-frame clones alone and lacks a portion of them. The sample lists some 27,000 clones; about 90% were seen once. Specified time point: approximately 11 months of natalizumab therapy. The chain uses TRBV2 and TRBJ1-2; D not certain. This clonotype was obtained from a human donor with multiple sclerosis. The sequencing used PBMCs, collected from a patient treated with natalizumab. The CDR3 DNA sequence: TGTGCCAGCAGTTCACGATCCGGGGTTAACTATGGCTACACCTTC. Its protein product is CASSSRSGVNYGYTF. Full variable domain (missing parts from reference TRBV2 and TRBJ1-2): EPEVTQTPSHQVTQMGQEVILRCVPISNHLYFYWYRQILGQKVEFLVSFYNNEISEKSEIFDDQFSVERPDGSNFTLKIRSTKLEDSAMYFCASSSRSGVNYGYTFGSGTRLTVV.